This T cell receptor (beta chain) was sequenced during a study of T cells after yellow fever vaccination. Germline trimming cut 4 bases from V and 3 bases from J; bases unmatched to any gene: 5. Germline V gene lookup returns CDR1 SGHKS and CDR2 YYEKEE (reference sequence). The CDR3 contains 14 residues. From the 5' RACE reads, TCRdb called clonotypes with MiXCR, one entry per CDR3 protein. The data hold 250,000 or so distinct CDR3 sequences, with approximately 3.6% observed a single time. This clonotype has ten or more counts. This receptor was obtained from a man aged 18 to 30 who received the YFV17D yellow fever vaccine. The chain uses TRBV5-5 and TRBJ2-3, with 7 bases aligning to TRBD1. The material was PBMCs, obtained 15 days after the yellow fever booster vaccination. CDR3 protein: CASSITGETDTQYF. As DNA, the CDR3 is TGTGCCAGCAGCATAACAGGGGAAACAGATACGCAGTATTTT.